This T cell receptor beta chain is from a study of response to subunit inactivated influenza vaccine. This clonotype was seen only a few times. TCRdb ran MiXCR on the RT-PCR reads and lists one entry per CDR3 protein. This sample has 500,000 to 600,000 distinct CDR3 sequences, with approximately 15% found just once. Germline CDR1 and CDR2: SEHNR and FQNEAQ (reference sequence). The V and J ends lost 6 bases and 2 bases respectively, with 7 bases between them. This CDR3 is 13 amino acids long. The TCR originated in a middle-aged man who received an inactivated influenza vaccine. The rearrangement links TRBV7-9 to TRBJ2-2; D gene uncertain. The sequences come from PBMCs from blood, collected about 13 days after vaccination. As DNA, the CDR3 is TGTGCCAGCAGTTGGCCTAACACCGGGGAGCTGTTTTTT. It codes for CASSWPNTGELFF.